The next 5 T cell receptor beta chains were all read from a single sample in a study of T cells in Graves' hyperthyroidism and ophthalmopathy. Amplification of TCR beta CDR3 regions used RNA as the template. The HTBI set primed first-round TCR CDR3 RT-PCR. TCRdb used MiXCR to reprocess the multiplex PCR reads, holding one entry per CDR3 protein. The table includes 500,000 to 600,000 distinct CDR3 sequences, 16% detected once. Sequenced: blood. Receptors were obtained from a woman in her late teens or twenties with Graves' hyperthyroidism.

The V gene is TRBV5-1, the J gene TRBJ2-3; the match to TRBD2 covers 9 bases. CDR3 length: 16 amino acids. V lost 0 bases and J lost 6; bases outside the gene matches: 8. The germline gives CDR1 SGHRS, CDR2 YFSETQ. The chain's CDR3 is CASSLVPSGTGDTQYF. The CDR3 DNA reads TGCGCCAGCAGCTTGGTCCCTAGCGGGACCGGGGATACGCAGTATTTT.

This chain links TRBV6-7 with TRBJ2-2; TRBD2 aligns across 14 bases. TRBV6-7 is marked as an open reading frame, function uncertain. The CDR3 length is 17 residues. After removal of 0 bases from V and 7 bases from J, the junction contained 4 bases not matched to a gene. The CDR3 loop reads CASSYSTSGRGGGELFF. The CDR3 coding sequence is TGTGCCAGCAGTTACTCGACTAGCGGGAGGGGAGGCGGGGAGCTGTTTTTT.

This clonotype showed up many times. This chain uses TRBV27 with TRBJ2-7; D is perhaps TRBD2 (6 bases). CDR1 MNHEY and CDR2 SMNVEV come from the germline V gene (reference sequence). V was pared by 7 bases and J by 7 bases, with 23 bases between. The CDR3 runs to 15 residues. The CDR3 loop reads CASKLGSGLLGEQYF. CDR3 coding DNA: TGTGCCAGCAAACTGGGTAGCGGTCTATTGGGTGAGCAGTACTTC.

This clonotype came up many times. V usage is TRBV3-1 and J usage is TRBJ1-5, with no clear D. The germline CDR1 and CDR2 sequences are LGHDT and YNNKEL (reference sequence). The CDR3 consists of 15 residues. Trimming removed 0 bases from V and 7 bases from J, with 13 bases in between. The DNA of the CDR3 is TGTGCCAGCAGCCAAGATCTTACAGAAGGACAGCCCCAGCATTTT. Amino acids: CASSQDLTEGQPQHF.

This clonotype has at least ten counts. This chain links TRBV11-2 with TRBJ2-2; no definite D call. From germline, CDR1 is SGHAT and CDR2 FQNNGV. Trimming shortened V by 1 base and J by 0 bases, and 15 bases separated the two germline ends. The CDR3 length is 18 residues. The CDR3 spells CASSLVALGYANTGELFF. CDR3 nucleotides: TGTGCCAGCAGCTTAGTAGCACTGGGCTACGCGAACACCGGGGAGCTGTTTTTT.